The T cell receptor beta chain described here comes from a study of neurological immune-mediated disorders. This CDR3 is built from 14 residues. Deletions cut 3 bases from V and 6 bases from J, with 16 bases between. CDR1 SGDLS and CDR2 YYNGEE come from the germline V gene. Preparation of the unsorted libraries drew on 2 million PBMCs stored at -80 C. A remark on this clonotype: Its antigen is undetermined.

It was by 5'RACE with 10-nucleotide random UMIs that the cDNA was made. TCRdb re-called the 5' RACE reads through MiXCR, storing one row per CDR3 protein. The top ten hold about 6% of the sample, which has 45,000 to 50,000 distinct CDR3 sequences, around 4% seen once. Study conclusions and caveats: Phylogenetic grouping put 18 of 34 multiple sclerosis patients' repertoires into one related-CDR3 cluster, a possible signature.

Sequenced: PBMCs. The TCR originated in an older woman with multiple sclerosis. The J gene is TRBJ2-7, the V gene TRBV9; D might be TRBD2 (5 bases). CDR3 region: CASSAIDVRGEQYF. CDR3 DNA sequence: TGTGCCAGCAGCGCTATCGATGTACGGGGCGAGCAGTACTTC.